These 9 T cell receptor beta chains originate from one sample sequenced in a study of radiotherapy plus CTLA-4 blockade in lung cancer. The method was immunoSEQ multiplex PCR; TCRdb's version includes in-frame clones alone and lacks a portion of them. The sample gives about 99,000 clones, about 91% of which show up once; more than 4.5% is in the top ten. The sequencing here drew on peripheral blood, taken from a patient treated with radiotherapy plus ipilimumab. The receptors come from a human donor with non-small cell lung cancer that progressed on radiotherapy plus ipilimumab.

The rearrangement joins TRBV10-2 to TRBJ1-2; no definite D call. Germline V gives CDR1 WSHSY, CDR2 SAAADI. The CDR3 length is 15 residues. The V end was cut by 3 bases, the J end by 2 bases, with 13 bases between. In DNA, the CDR3 is TGCGCCAGCAGTGAAGTGCTTGCCTTAAACTATGGCTACACCTTC. Its translation is CASSEVLALNYGYTF.

The chain is built from TRBV5-1 and TRBJ1-1; D remains ambiguous. V was pared by 3 bases and J by 4 bases, with 16 bases between. Germline-derived CDR1 and CDR2 are SGHRS and YFSETQ. The CDR3 is 15 residues long. CDR3 nucleotide sequence: TGCGCCAGCAGCTCAGGCAATTTTATCGGCACTGAAGCTTTCTTT. Its protein product is CASSSGNFIGTEAFF.

The genes are TRBV5-6 and TRBJ2-3, with 10 bases lining up with TRBD2. CDR3 length: 18 amino acids. Germline values: CDR1 SGHDT, CDR2 YYEEEE. J gave up 2 bases and V 4 bases, and 13 bases lay outside the gene matches. CDR3 in amino acids: CASSLDHSSGGYTDTQYF. The CDR3, as DNA: TGTGCCAGCAGCCTAGACCATTCTAGCGGGGGATACACAGATACGCAGTATTTT.

The genes are TRBV27 and TRBJ2-1, with D uncertain. Germline CDR1 MNHEY, CDR2 SMNVEV (reference sequence). Trimming removed 5 bases at V and 2 bases at J, with 13 bases between. This CDR3 has 15 residues. The CDR3 region is CASSKSRLAYNEQFF. DNA of the CDR3: TGTGCCAGCAGTAAATCCCGGCTAGCCTACAATGAGCAGTTCTTC.

V gene TRBV2 combines with J gene TRBJ1-2, with D unclear. The length of the CDR3 is 10 residues. The V end was cut by 3 bases, the J end by 14 bases, with 10 bases between. CDR1 SNHLY and CDR2 FYNNEI come from the germline V gene. The DNA of the CDR3 is TGTGCCAGCAGTGAGGTGTATGAGACCTTC. Amino acids: CASSEVYETF.

The rearrangement links TRBV25-1 to TRBJ2-1; possible D gene TRBD2, 5 bases. Trimming left V 2 bases short and J 6 bases short, with 20 bases between. This CDR3 contains 17 residues. Germline CDR1 MGHDK, CDR2 SYGVNS. For the CDR3, the DNA is TGTGCCAGCAGTGAACAACCAGAGAGGGCCGAGGGCAATGAGCAGTTCTTC. Protein sequence: CASSEQPERAEGNEQFF.

This sequence joins TRBV7-9 and TRBJ2-5; 10 nucleotides align to TRBD2. J was trimmed by 4 bases and V by 1 base; bases with no gene match: 0. The CDR3 has 14 residues. Germline V gene data show CDR1 as SEHNR and CDR2 as FQNEAQ (reference sequence). CDR3 coding DNA: TGTGCCAGCAGCTTAGGACTAGCGGGAGAGACCCAGTACTTC. Protein: CASSLGLAGETQYF.

The CDR3 DNA reads as TGTGCCACCAGCATGCCGGGACAGAGCGAAAAACTGTTTTTT. Translated: CATSMPGQSEKLFF. The chain uses TRBV15 and TRBJ1-4, with TRBD1 identical over 7 bases. CDR3 length: 14 amino acids. Germline CDR1 is LNHNV and CDR2 is YYDKDF (reference sequence). J was trimmed by 8 bases and V by 4 bases; bases with no gene match: 7.

The V gene is TRBV5-1, the J gene TRBJ2-1; D may be TRBD2 (5 bases). V lost 5 bases and J lost 0, with 12 bases in between. The CDR3 totals 15 residues. Germline V gene sequence: CDR1 SGHRS, CDR2 YFSETQ. For the CDR3, the DNA is TGCGCCAGCAGACAGCGGATGAGCTCCTACAATGAGCAGTTCTTC. This gives the protein CASRQRMSSYNEQFF.